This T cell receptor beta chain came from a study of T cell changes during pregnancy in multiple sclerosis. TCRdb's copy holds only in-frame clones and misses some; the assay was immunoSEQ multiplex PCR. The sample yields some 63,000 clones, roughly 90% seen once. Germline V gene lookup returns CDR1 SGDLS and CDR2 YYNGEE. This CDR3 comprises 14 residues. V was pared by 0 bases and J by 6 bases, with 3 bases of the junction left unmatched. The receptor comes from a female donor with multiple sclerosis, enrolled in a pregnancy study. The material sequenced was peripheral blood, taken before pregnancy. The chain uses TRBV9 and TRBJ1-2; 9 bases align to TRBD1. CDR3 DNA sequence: TGTGCCAGCAGCGTAGACAGGGGGCTAAATGGCTACACCTTC. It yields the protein CASSVDRGLNGYTF.